These T cell receptor beta chains were read from a single sample in a study of T-cell memory formation after mild COVID-19. TCRdb used MiXCR to reprocess the 5' RACE reads, holding one entry per CDR3 protein. This sample has approximately 260,000 distinct CDR3 sequences, with 15% to 20% found just once. Sequencing was performed on PBMCs or a T cell subset sorted from them (not recorded which). Receptor source: a man aged 18 to 29 who had mild COVID-19 (a few samples of this study predate the infection). Cell type and time point are not known. Each CDR3 is given with its conserved first and last residue. A D gene is named only where the DNA matches it firmly. Rows may omit the clone size; those that give it use once, few, many or a size class.

clone size: -
J gene: TRBJ1-1
V gene: TRBV6-5
D gene: TRBD1
CDR3 DNA: TGTGCCAGCAGTTACCGAGGGGGCATAGGGACTGAAGCTTTCTTT
CDR3 protein: CASSYRGGIGTEAFF

clone size: many
J gene: TRBJ2-7
V gene: TRBV5-1
D gene: TRBD1
CDR3 DNA: TGCGCCAGCAGCCCACGGGGACAGGGGGCATCCTACGAGCAGTACTTC
CDR3 protein: CASSPRGQGASYEQYF

clone size: -
J gene: TRBJ1-1
V gene: TRBV5-1
D gene: -
CDR3 DNA: TGCGCCAGCAGCTTGGAGTTAAGGACTGAAGCTTTCTTT
CDR3 protein: CASSLELRTEAFF

clone size: -
J gene: TRBJ2-6
V gene: TRBV6-5
D gene: -
CDR3 DNA: TGTGCCAGCAGTTTTTCGGTCTCTGGGGCCAACGTCCTGACTTTC
CDR3 protein: CASSFSVSGANVLTF

clone size: few
J gene: TRBJ2-3
V gene: TRBV19
D gene: TRBD2
CDR3 DNA: TGTGCCAGTAGTATACAGGGAGGGCCAGATACGCAGTATTTT
CDR3 protein: CASSIQGGPDTQYF

clone size: -
J gene: TRBJ1-2
V gene: TRBV6-5
D gene: -
CDR3 DNA: TGTGCCAGCACCTTGTACGGGGGTGGCTACACCTTC
CDR3 protein: CASTLYGGGYTF

clone size: -
J gene: TRBJ2-7
V gene: TRBV25-1
D gene: TRBD1
CDR3 DNA: TGTGCCAGCAGTGACCCAGGGACAGGGAATGAACACGAGCAGTACTTC
CDR3 protein: CASSDPGTGNEHEQYF

clone size: -
J gene: TRBJ1-1
V gene: TRBV12-3/TRBV12-4
D gene: -
CDR3 DNA: TGTGCCAGCAGTTTAGGGTCCCGGACGGGCGACACTGAAGCTTTCTTT
CDR3 protein: CASSLGSRTGDTEAFF

clone size: many
J gene: TRBJ1-2
V gene: TRBV4-3
D gene: -
CDR3 DNA: TGCGCCAGCAGCCAAGTGAATGAACATGGCTACACCTTC
CDR3 protein: CASSQVNEHGYTF

clone size: few
J gene: TRBJ2-3
V gene: TRBV11-2
D gene: -
CDR3 DNA: TGTGCCAGCAGCTTTGGACAGTTGTCTAGCACAGATACGCAGTATTTT
CDR3 protein: CASSFGQLSSTDTQYF

clone size: many
J gene: TRBJ2-2
V gene: TRBV20-1
D gene: -
CDR3 DNA: TGCAGTGCCCTAGTTCCTAACACCGGGGAGCTGTTTTTT
CDR3 protein: CSALVPNTGELFF

clone size: -
J gene: TRBJ2-1
V gene: TRBV24-1
D gene: -
CDR3 DNA: TGTGCCACCGCCCGGCTAAGGGAGCAGTTCTTC
CDR3 protein: CATARLREQFF

clone size: many
J gene: TRBJ1-6
V gene: TRBV7-2
D gene: -
CDR3 DNA: TGTGCCAGCAGCTCAAGAAATTCACCCCTCCACTTT
CDR3 protein: CASSSRNSPLHF

clone size: few
J gene: TRBJ2-7
V gene: TRBV6-5
D gene: -
CDR3 DNA: TGTGCCAGCAGTTACTCCTGGGTTCCGGGGTGGTACGAGCAGTACTTC
CDR3 protein: CASSYSWVPGWYEQYF

clone size: -
J gene: TRBJ1-6
V gene: TRBV7-2
D gene: -
CDR3 DNA: TGTGCCAGCAGCTCCTGGGGGGCGAGCTCACCCCTCCACTTT
CDR3 protein: CASSSWGASSPLHF

clone size: few
J gene: TRBJ1-1
V gene: TRBV5-1
D gene: -
CDR3 DNA: TGCGCCAGCAGCTGGAGCGCCGGGACACTCACTGAAGCTTTCTTT
CDR3 protein: CASSWSAGTLTEAFF

clone size: -
J gene: TRBJ1-4
V gene: TRBV19
D gene: -
CDR3 DNA: TGTGCCAGTAGTATCTCGGTTTCGACTAATGAAAAACTGTTTTTT
CDR3 protein: CASSISVSTNEKLFF

clone size: -
J gene: TRBJ2-3
V gene: TRBV4-2
D gene: TRBD2
CDR3 DNA: TGTGCCAGCAGCCAAGATTTGGGACTACGCACAGATACGCAGTATTTT
CDR3 protein: CASSQDLGLRTDTQYF

clone size: -
J gene: TRBJ1-2
V gene: TRBV25-1
D gene: -
CDR3 DNA: TGTGCCAGCAGTGGGGCGGGATCCCGCTCGGCCGGCTACACCTTC
CDR3 protein: CASSGAGSRSAGYTF

clone size: few
J gene: TRBJ1-5
V gene: TRBV20-1
D gene: -
CDR3 DNA: TGCAGTGCTGGTTCTGGGGGCTGGAGCAATCAGCCCCAGCATTTT
CDR3 protein: CSAGSGGWSNQPQHF

clone size: few
J gene: TRBJ2-5
V gene: TRBV5-1
D gene: TRBD2
CDR3 DNA: TGCGCCAGCAGACTGGGACTAGCGGGGGGCCAAGAGACCCAGTACTTC
CDR3 protein: CASRLGLAGGQETQYF

clone size: -
J gene: TRBJ1-1
V gene: TRBV12-3/TRBV12-4
D gene: -
CDR3 DNA: TGTGCCAGCACCCCGGGGGGGAAGAACACTGAAGCTTTCTTT
CDR3 protein: CASTPGGKNTEAFF

clone size: few
J gene: TRBJ2-2
V gene: TRBV7-8
D gene: TRBD2
CDR3 DNA: TGTGCCAGCAGCTGGACTAGCGGGGGGATGGACACCGGGGAGCTGTTTTTT
CDR3 protein: CASSWTSGGMDTGELFF